The present T cell receptor beta chain was sequenced within a study of cytomegalovirus exposure and HLA in healthy donors. General observations from the study: Per a prior analysis, the majority of TCR beta V segments were productive roughly 90% or roughly 30% of the time.

In the PCR, 60 Vbeta and 13 Jbeta primers were used. Only in-frame clones appear in the TCRdb table, and some are missing; sequencing was by immunoSEQ multiplex PCR. The repertoire includes around 120,000 clones, about 74% of them detected once, and 3.4% sits in the top ten. As to this clone: Its antigen remains unidentified.

What was sequenced was PBMCs. This receptor was obtained from a young man in good health and CMV-seronegative.

CDR3 in DNA: TGTGCCAGCCGAGGGAAACCCACAGATACGCAGTATTTT. Translating it yields CASRGKPTDTQYF. The rearrangement joins TRBV21-1 to TRBJ2-3; the table's TRBD2 call for D was not verified on the DNA. TRBV21-1 is classified as a pseudogene. This CDR3 has 13 amino acids.